The 23 T cell receptor beta chains below come from one sample, sequenced in a study of low-dose radiotherapy and immunotherapy resistance in tumors. Primers used for first-strand cDNA, a TRAV- and TRBV-specific set, covered both alpha and beta chains. TCR amplification ran 20 PCR cycles using constant-region and V-primer adapter primers. TCRdb re-called the reads with MiXCR, one entry per CDR3 protein. Among around 64,000 distinct CDR3 sequences listed, less than 30% were seen once. Time point specified: before trial treatment. This specimen consisted of PBMCs, obtained before treatment. These receptors all come from a male donor with rectosigmoid adenocarcinoma.

This chain uses TRBV6-8 with TRBJ1-2, with 7 bases fitting TRBD1. The germline V gene has CDR1 MNHGY and CDR2 SAAAGT. The CDR3 is 14 residues long. V gave up 6 bases and J gave up 6 bases; unmatched junction bases: 10. CDR3 bases: TGTGCCAGCAGAGGGACAGCACTACTCCATGGCTACACCTTC. This encodes CASRGTALLHGYTF.

This clonotype was observed many times. The V gene is TRBV25-1, the J gene TRBJ2-3, with 7 bases identical to TRBD1. The CDR3 sequence is 15 residues long. In germline, CDR1 is MGHDK, CDR2 SYGVNS. The V segment lost 4 bases and the J segment 0 bases; nucleotides outside the gene matches: 4. CDR3 bases: TGTGCCAGCAGTGCCGGGACAGCTAGCACAGATACGCAGTATTTT. It codes for CASSAGTASTDTQYF.

This clonotype appeared many times. This chain joins TRBV7-9 and TRBJ2-7, with D hard to call. CDR3 length: 11 amino acids. Trimming stripped 5 bases from V and 3 bases from J, with 5 bases between. Germline CDR1 reads SEHNR; CDR2 reads FQNEAQ (reference sequence). CDR3 nucleotide sequence: TGTGCCAGCAGCCCCGGCTACGAGCAGTACTTC. This sequence encodes CASSPGYEQYF.

In its sample, this clonotype was seen many times. The rearrangement links TRBV6-2 or TRBV6-3 to TRBJ1-2, with TRBD1 identical over 8 bases. Germline-derived CDR1 and CDR2 are MNHEY and SVGEGT. This CDR3 is 12 amino acids long. J lost 7 bases, V lost 2 bases, and 0 bases had no gene match. CDR3 sequence: CASSYGTGGYTF. For the CDR3, the DNA is TGTGCCAGCAGTTACGGGACAGGTGGCTACACCTTC.

This clonotype was seen at least ten times. J is TRBJ2-5 and V is TRBV7-6, with 10 bases that match TRBD1. The CDR3 is 15 amino acids. CDR1 SGHVS and CDR2 FNYEAQ come from the germline V gene. Trimming cost V 1 base and J 1 base; bases outside gene matches: 0. CDR3 sequence reads: CASSLGTGGQETQYF. CDR3 bases: TGTGCCAGCAGCTTAGGGACAGGGGGCCAAGAGACCCAGTACTTC.

This clonotype was recorded at least ten times. The chain couples TRBV4-3 to TRBJ2-1; D ambiguous. Trimming left V 0 bases short and J 8 bases short, with 8 bases between. The germline V gene encodes CDR1 LGHNA and CDR2 YSLEER. The CDR3 has 13 amino acids. Written as DNA, the CDR3 is TGCGCCAGCAGCCAAGATCTGGGCGATGAGCAGTTCTTC. Its translation is CASSQDLGDEQFF.

On this clonotype itself: A far larger clone differs by one base, so this is likely a read error. V and J are TRBV6-2 or TRBV6-3 and TRBJ1-5, with D tentatively TRBD1 (5 bases). The V and J ends lost 7 bases and 6 bases respectively, with 19 bases between them. Looked up from germline, CDR1 is MNHEY and CDR2 is SVGEGT. The CDR3 loop spans 15 amino acids. CDR3 in DNA: TGTGCCAGCAAAGCCGGGACCCGAGGGATTCAGCCCCAGCATTTT. It translates to CASKAGTRGIQPQHF.

Comment on this clonotype: This sequence is one base from a far larger clone and is likely a read error. This rearrangement joins TRBV20-1 to TRBJ2-1; maybe TRBD1 (5 bases). The germline gives CDR1 DFQATT, CDR2 SNEGSKA (reference sequence). The CDR3 runs 14 residues. Trimming removed 3 bases at V and 13 bases at J, with 22 bases between. In DNA, the CDR3 is TGCAGTGCTAGGGCAACTTCAGGGCAAGAGACCCAGTTCTTC. Protein sequence: CSARATSGQETQFF.

Many counts were recorded for this clonotype. The chain is built from TRBV4-3 and TRBJ1-6, with 9 nucleotides matching TRBD1. V shed 1 base and J 5 bases; nucleotides not matched to a gene: 9. The germline V gene has CDR1 LGHNA and CDR2 YSLEER. The CDR3 sequence is 18 residues long. The CDR3 loop reads CASSQGRRGQGDNSPLHF. Written as DNA, the CDR3 is TGCGCCAGCAGCCAAGGAAGAAGGGGACAGGGCGATAATTCACCCCTCCACTTT.

Of note for this clonotype: With a far larger clone one base away, a read error is the likely cause. The chain couples TRBV6-6 to TRBJ1-3, with D unclear. The V and J ends lost 4 bases and 3 bases respectively, with 10 bases between them. There are 14 residues in the CDR3. The germline V gene encodes CDR1 MNHNY and CDR2 SVGAGI (reference sequence). The CDR3 DNA reads as TGTGCCAGCAGTTCCGGGAGGCTTGGAAACACCATATATTTT. Translation gives CASSSGRLGNTIYF.

This clonotype turned up a few times. A single base is all that separates this from a far larger clone, so a read error is likely. The chain links TRBV5-6 to TRBJ2-7, with TRBD1 matching over 9 bases. The CDR3 has 15 residues. V lost 1 base and J lost 7; bases outside the gene matches: 9. Germline V CDR1 and CDR2: SGHDT, YYEEEE. The CDR3 reads CASSLTGGSYNEQYF. In DNA form, the CDR3 reads TGTGCCAGCAGCTTGACAGGGGGCTCCTACAATGAGCAGTACTTC.

The chain is built from TRBV28 and TRBJ2-1; TRBD2 aligns across 11 bases. Per germline, CDR1 MDHEN and CDR2 SYDVKM. J was trimmed by 3 bases and V by 7 bases; bases with no gene match: 11. This CDR3 contains 17 residues. The CDR3 loop reads CASTTTLSGRVYNEQFF. DNA of the CDR3: TGTGCCAGCACCACCACTCTTAGCGGGAGGGTCTACAATGAGCAGTTCTTC.

Turning to this clonotype: Only one base separates this from a far larger clonotype, so it likely reflects a read error. J is TRBJ2-7 and V is TRBV6-6; no clear D gene. Germline V gene data show CDR1 as MNHNY and CDR2 as SVGAGI (reference sequence). The CDR3 runs 15 residues. Trimming pared 8 bases from V and 0 bases from J, leaving 17 bases between. In DNA form, the CDR3 reads TGTGCCAGCTCAACCCCCAGCGTCAGCTCCTACGAGCAGTACTTC. Protein product: CASSTPSVSSYEQYF.

As concerns this clonotype: One end of the junction varies from germline; a read error may be responsible. The chain has TRBV18 and TRBJ2-5; D gene ambiguous. CDR3 length: 13 residues. Germline loops: CDR1 KGHSH, CDR2 LQKENI. This CDR3 reads CANSPGSQETQYF. The DNA for the CDR3 is TGTGCCAACTCACCGGGCAGCCAAGAGACCCAGTACTTC.

This chain uses TRBV5-1 with TRBJ2-2, with 10 bases matching TRBD2. The CDR3 has 17 residues. CDR1 and CDR2 (germline): SGHRS, YFSETQ. The V segment lost 4 bases and the J segment 4 bases; nucleotides outside the gene matches: 10. CDR3 sequence: CASSTQPSGSTTGELFF. DNA of the CDR3: TGCGCCAGCAGCACCCAACCTAGCGGGAGTACCACCGGGGAGCTGTTTTTT.

The chain uses TRBV10-2 and TRBJ2-5; D is possibly TRBD2 (5 bases). Germline V gene data show CDR1 as WSHSY and CDR2 as SAAADI. Trimming removed 6 bases at V and 4 bases at J, with 6 bases between. CDR3 size: 11 residues. CDR3 nucleotide sequence: TGCGCCAGCAGGCGGGTAGAGACCCAGTACTTC. It specifies CASRRVETQYF.

This clonotype was seen repeatedly, ten times or more. CDR3 DNA sequence: TGTGCCAGCAGCTCCGGACAGCTAGCGGGGAGGGAGCAGTTCTTC. This encodes CASSSGQLAGREQFF. The chain couples TRBV7-2 to TRBJ2-1, with 9 nucleotides matching TRBD2. The CDR3 sequence is 15 residues long. Germline values: CDR1 SGHTA, CDR2 FQGNSA. V trimming: 4 bases; J trimming: 10 bases; junction bases outside the gene matches: 11.

This clonotype showed up many times. The chain carries TRBV5-1 and TRBJ2-2; unclear D gene. CDR1 SGHRS and CDR2 YFSETQ come from the germline V gene. V lost 5 bases and J 0 bases, leaving 8 bases between the germline ends. The CDR3 spans 14 residues. The CDR3 here is CASSSPANTGELFF. The CDR3 coding sequence is TGCGCCAGCAGTTCCCCGGCGAACACCGGGGAGCTGTTTTTT.

The table lists this clonotype with many counts. The chain employs TRBV11-2 and TRBJ2-7, with TRBD2 matching 9 bases. The V and J ends lost 5 bases and 1 base, in that order; junction bases with no gene match: 6. This CDR3 region has 15 residues. The germline V gene encodes CDR1 SGHAT and CDR2 FQNNGV. Written as DNA, the CDR3 is TGTGCCAGCAGCACCAGAGGACTAGCGTCCTACGAGCAGTACTTC. Translation gives CASSTRGLASYEQYF.

There are many counts of this clonotype. The chain couples TRBV7-9 to TRBJ2-7, with 9 nucleotides matching TRBD1. CDR1 and CDR2 (germline): SEHNR, FQNEAQ (reference sequence). V lost 5 bases to trimming and J lost 6 bases; unmatched junction nucleotides: 8. This CDR3 has 14 amino acids. CDR3 coding DNA: TGTGCCAGCAGCCAAGCACAGGGGGCGAGCGAGCAGTACTTC. This sequence encodes CASSQAQGASEQYF.

The chain combines TRBV6-6 with TRBJ2-5, with a tentative D call TRBD2 (5 bases). V gave up 5 bases and J gave up 2 bases, with 15 bases separating them. The CDR3 sequence is 15 residues long. Germline values: CDR1 MNHNY, CDR2 SVGAGI (reference sequence). For the CDR3, the DNA is TGTGCCAGCAGTCGGACTGCCTTAGGGCAAGAGACCCAGTACTTC. Translating gives CASSRTALGQETQYF.

The table lists this clonotype with many counts. This chain links TRBV28 with TRBJ2-3; 12 nucleotides line up with TRBD2. Unmatched junction bases numbered 2, after V lost 3 bases and J lost 4 bases. This CDR3 has 15 amino acids. CDR1 is MDHEN and CDR2 is SYDVKM in the germline V gene. The CDR3 spells CASSFLAGGPDTQYF. Here the CDR3 DNA reads TGTGCCAGCAGTTTCCTAGCGGGGGGGCCAGATACGCAGTATTTT.

This chain uses TRBV1 with TRBJ2-6; the table calls TRBD1, which could not be checked here. TRBV1 is a pseudogene. The CDR3 is made up of 17 amino acids. CDR3: CTSNKDRPSSGANVLTF. In nucleotides, the CDR3 is TGCACCAGCAACAAGGACAGACCAAGCTCTGGGGCCAACGTCCTGACTTTC.